The T cell receptor beta chain described here comes from a study of T-cell reconstitution after alpha-beta-depleted transplantation in children. Preparing the TCRbeta library involved the use of unique molecular identifiers. TCRdb re-called the PCR reads with MiXCR, one entry per CDR3 protein. The sample has some 530,000 distinct CDR3 sequences; approximately 12% are singletons. This clonotype came up a few times. The CDR3 contains 16 residues. The germline V gene has CDR1 KGHDR and CDR2 SFDVKD. J was trimmed by 1 base and V by 0 bases; bases with no gene match: 3. The rearrangement uses TRBV24-1 and TRBJ2-3; 7 positions match TRBD1. This sequence was found in a human donor who donated a stem cell graft to a child with combined immunodeficiency. This material consisted of PBMCs from the stem cell graft donor, taken from the stem cell graft. The DNA for the CDR3 is TGTGCCACCAGTGATTTGAGGCAGGGGGGCACAGATACGCAGTATTTT. Protein: CATSDLRQGGTDTQYF.